These T cell receptor beta chains were read from a single sample in a study of shared clonotypes between healthy human individuals. Generated by immunoSEQ multiplex PCR, the TCRdb table keeps only in-frame clones and is missing some. The data show about 2.4 million clones, roughly 93% seen once. Sequencing was performed on naive CD4+ T cells from PBMCs. The source of these receptors is a man between 18 and 35 years old in good health. Some clones in this sample may be carry-over from other donors' samples. The CDR3 runs from the conserved cysteine through the conserved F or W. The D gene is left open where the match is weak. Rows may omit the clone size; those that give it use once, few, many or a size class.

cdr3_nt cdr3_aa v_call d_call clone_size j_call
TGTGCCAGCAGCTTGAAGGGCCGGGGGCATATCGGGGAGCTGTTTTTT CASSLKGRGHIGELFF TRBV5-4 . once TRBJ2-2
TGCGCCAGCAGCCCCACGGGACAGGGGGGCACAGATACGCAGTATTTT CASSPTGQGGTDTQYF TRBV5-1 TRBD1 . TRBJ2-3
TGTGCCAGCAACCAGGGGGGGGGCGGGTTTGAGACCCAGTACTTC CASNQGGGGFETQYF TRBV27 . . TRBJ2-5
TGTGCCAGCAGTTACCCAGAAGAGCCCCAGCATTTT CASSYPEEPQHF TRBV2 . . TRBJ1-5
TGTGCCAGTAGGGGGTCGGGACGGACGAGCTCCTACAATGAGCAGTTCTTC CASRGSGRTSSYNEQFF TRBV19 . . TRBJ2-1
TGTGCCAGCAGCCCATGGAAGAACACCGGGGAGCTGTTTTTT CASSPWKNTGELFF TRBV28 . . TRBJ2-2
TGCGCCAGCAGCTTGATTTCCAGCGGGAGTTACGAGCAGTACTTC CASSLISSGSYEQYF TRBV5-1 TRBD2 . TRBJ2-7
TGTGCCAGCAGCAAATTGTCCCGACAGGGCTCCGGGGAGCTGTTTTTT CASSKLSRQGSGELFF TRBV9 TRBD1 . TRBJ2-2
TGTGCCAGCAGCGCCCAACTAGAAAGCTCCTACAATGAGCAGTTCTTC CASSAQLESSYNEQFF TRBV9 . once TRBJ2-1
TGTGCCAGCAGCCTCCGCCCCGGGGCAAGGTTATATGGCTACACCTTC CASSLRPGARLYGYTF TRBV7-3 . . TRBJ1-2
TGTGCCAGCAGGGCTAGGACTTATAGTTCGCGTAATGAGCAGTTCTTC CASRARTYSSRNEQFF TRBV2 . . TRBJ2-1
TGTGCCAGCAGTGCGGGACAGCCAGAGACCCAGTACTTC CASSAGQPETQYF TRBV28 . . TRBJ2-5
TGTGCCAGCAGCTTGTCGGGACAGGGGAGGGATGAGCAGTTCTTC CASSLSGQGRDEQFF TRBV5-6 TRBD1 . TRBJ2-1
TGTGCCAGCAGCCTAGGCCCCATAGGAGGGGCCAACGTCCTGACTTTC CASSLGPIGGANVLTF TRBV7-2 . . TRBJ2-6
TGTGCCAGCAGCTTGGACACCTCTGGAAACACCATATATTTT CASSLDTSGNTIYF TRBV6-5 . . TRBJ1-3
TGTGCCAGCAGCTTAACATGGACAGGGAACACAGATACGCAGTATTTT CASSLTWTGNTDTQYF TRBV7-9 TRBD1 once TRBJ2-3
TGCGCCAGCAGCTTGGGAGGACTAGCGGGAGAGGGTGAGCAGTTCTTC CASSLGGLAGEGEQFF TRBV5-1 TRBD2 . TRBJ2-1
TGTGCCATCAGCGCCGGGACTAGCGGGCCTCCTAGCACAGATACGCAGTATTTT CAISAGTSGPPSTDTQYF TRBV10-3 TRBD2 . TRBJ2-3
TGTGCCACCAGAAAAGGGACAGGGGAAGGAGCCAAAAACATTCAGTACTTC CATRKGTGEGAKNIQYF TRBV15 TRBD1 . TRBJ2-4
TGTGCCAGCAGCCCCTCGAGCTGGACTAGCGTAAACAATGAGCAGTTCTTC CASSPSSWTSVNNEQFF TRBV9 TRBD2 . TRBJ2-1
TGTGCCAGCAGCGGAGGACAGGGGACTGAAGCTTTCTTT CASSGGQGTEAFF TRBV7-2 TRBD1 . TRBJ1-1
TGTGCCAGCAGCTTAGCGACTGGAGAAGAGACCCAGTACTTC CASSLATGEETQYF TRBV7-6 . . TRBJ2-5
TGTGCCAGCAGTGCTCCCCTTTGGGGCGGGGTCGACTATGGCTACACCTTC CASSAPLWGGVDYGYTF TRBV28 . . TRBJ1-2
TGCGCCAGCAGCCAACGGGACGTGAATGAGCAGTTCTTC CASSQRDVNEQFF TRBV4-1 . . TRBJ2-1
TGTGCCAGCAGCTTAGCAGGGTATGGCTACACCTTC CASSLAGYGYTF TRBV7-2 . . TRBJ1-2